The 7 T cell receptor beta chains reported below all come from one sample, sequenced in a study of beta chain features in type 1 diabetes. The entirety of the isolated RNA underwent reverse transcription, so expressed TCRB transcripts were sequenced. Profiling relied on immunoSEQ multiplex PCR, and the TCRdb table lists in-frame clones only, not all of them. Among nearly 250,000 clones listed, about 70% were seen once. Sequencing was performed on naive CD4+ T cells from blood. The receptors shown here come from a young man in good health.

V gene TRBV4-2 combines with J gene TRBJ1-6; 8 nucleotides align to TRBD1. The CDR3 sequence is 17 residues long. The V and J ends lost 3 bases and 6 bases, in that order; junction bases with no gene match: 10. CDR1 is LGHNA, CDR2 YNFKEQ, per germline. The CDR3 region has the DNA TGTGCCAGCAGCCAGGAGCCCCTACAGGGGGGTAATTCACCCCTCCACTTT. Its protein product is CASSQEPLQGGNSPLHF.

The J gene is TRBJ2-3, the V gene TRBV11-2; D gene uncertain. The germline gives CDR1 SGHAT, CDR2 FQNNGV. The V end lost 0 bases, the J end lost 0 bases, and 7 bases lay between the germline ends. The CDR3 covers 15 residues. The CDR3 protein is CASSLDGSSTDTQYF. The CDR3 coding sequence is TGTGCCAGCAGCTTAGACGGTTCTAGCACAGATACGCAGTATTTT. The entire variable domain, with the rest obtained from reference TRBV11-2 and TRBJ2-3, is as follows: EAGVAQSPRYKIIEKRQSVAFWCNPISGHATLYWYQQILGQGPKLLIQFQNNGVVDDSQLPKDRFSAERLKGVDSTLKIQPAKLEDSAVYLCASSLDGSSTDTQYFGPGTRLTVL.

This clone was counted a few times. The rearrangement uses TRBV7-2 and TRBJ2-3; D remains unclear. The CDR3 runs to 15 residues. Germline V gives CDR1 SGHTA, CDR2 FQGNSA. Trimming left V 1 base short and J 0 bases short, with 8 bases between. CDR3 DNA sequence: TGTGCCAGCAGCTTAGTGAAATCTAGCACAGATACGCAGTATTTT. Its protein product is CASSLVKSSTDTQYF.

V usage is TRBV30 and J usage is TRBJ1-5, with D possibly being TRBD1 (6 bases). V was trimmed by 2 bases and J by 4 bases, leaving 9 bases between them. CDR3 length: 13 residues. CDR1 and CDR2 from the germline V gene are GTSNPN and SVGIG (reference sequence). CDR3 coding DNA: TGTGCCTGGAGTACAGGGACGAATCAGCCCCAGCATTTT. Its protein product is CAWSTGTNQPQHF. The full variable domain, completed using reference TRBV30 and TRBJ1-5, is SQTIHQWPATLVQPVGSPLSLECTVEGTSNPNLYWYRQAAGRGLQLLFYSVGIGQISSEVPQNLSASRPQDRQFILSSKKLLLSDSGFYLCAWSTGTNQPQHFGDGTRLSIL.

The CDR3 nucleotides are TGTGCCAGCAGTGATCCCCAGGGATGGATCGACGATACGCAGTATTTT. Translated, it gives CASSDPQGWIDDTQYF. This chain connects TRBV25-1 to TRBJ2-3, with TRBD1 as a possible D gene (5 bases). Germline CDR1 reads MGHDK; CDR2 reads SYGVNS. The CDR3 extends over 16 amino acids. V lost 3 bases to trimming and J lost 6 bases, with 19 bases between them. The full variable domain, with the rest looked up from reference TRBV25-1 and TRBJ2-3, is EADIYQTPRYLVIGTGKKITLECSQTMGHDKMYWYQQDPGMELHLIHYSYGVNSTEKGDLSSESTVSRIRTEHFPLTLESARPSHTSQYLCASSDPQGWIDDTQYFGPGTRLTVL.

The chain has TRBV30 and TRBJ1-2; possible D gene TRBD1, 6 bases. This CDR3 region has 15 residues. CDR1 is GTSNPN and CDR2 is SVGIG in the germline V gene (reference sequence). Trimming took off 2 bases at V and 3 bases at J, with 16 bases between the two ends. The CDR3 nucleotides are TGTGCCTGGAGTAGAGGGCAGGGGAGGGACTATGGCTACACCTTC. Protein: CAWSRGQGRDYGYTF.

This sequence joins TRBV9 and TRBJ2-5; TRBD2 aligns across 14 bases. The CDR3 sequence is 19 residues long. In germline, CDR1 is SGDLS, CDR2 YYNGEE. The V gene end was trimmed by 0 bases and the J gene end by 4 bases; junction bases not matched to a gene: 11. The CDR3 DNA follows: TGTGCCAGCAGCGTAGCTACGGGGGGACTAGCGGGAGTGGCAGAGACCCAGTACTTC. Amino acid sequence: CASSVATGGLAGVAETQYF.